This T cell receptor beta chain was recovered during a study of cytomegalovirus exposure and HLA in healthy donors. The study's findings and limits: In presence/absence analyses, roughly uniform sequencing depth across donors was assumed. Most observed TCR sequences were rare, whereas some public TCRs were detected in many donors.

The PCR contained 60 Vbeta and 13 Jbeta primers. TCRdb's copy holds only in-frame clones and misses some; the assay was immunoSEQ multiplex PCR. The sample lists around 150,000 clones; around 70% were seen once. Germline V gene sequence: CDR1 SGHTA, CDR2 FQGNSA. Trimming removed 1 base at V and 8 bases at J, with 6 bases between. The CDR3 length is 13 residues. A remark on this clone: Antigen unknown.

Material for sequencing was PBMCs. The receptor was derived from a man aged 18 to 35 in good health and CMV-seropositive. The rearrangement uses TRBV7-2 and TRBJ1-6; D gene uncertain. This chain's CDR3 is CASSLVRDSPLHF. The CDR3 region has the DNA TGTGCCAGCAGCTTAGTTCGGGATTCACCCCTCCACTTT.